This TCR beta chain appears in the sequencing data of a study of monozygotic twins with inflammatory bowel disease. CDR1 SEHNR and CDR2 FQNEAQ come from the germline V gene (reference sequence). The CDR3 is 14 amino acids. TCRdb re-called the 5' RACE reads; one entry per CDR3 protein, DNA not given. The sample's table shows a few hundred thousand distinct CDR3 sequences. Every donor provided one blood sample measuring less than 3 ml. Without any T cell sorting, total RNA was isolated from whole blood. The sequence derives from a human donor with ulcerative colitis or Crohn's disease, or a healthy co-twin of an affected twin (not recorded which). Specimen: blood. The rearrangement joins TRBV7-9 to TRBJ1-1. CDR3 loop: CASSLAGMNTEAFF.